The 14 T cell receptor beta chains reported below all come from one sample, sequenced in a study of identical twins. TCRdb fed the 5' RACE reads into MiXCR, producing one record per CDR3 protein. The table lists 350,000 or so distinct CDR3 sequences, 12% of them singletons. These data also featured in a second study, about yellow fever vaccine responses in identical twins.

The sequenced sample consisted of CD8+ T cells sorted from blood. Every receptor here comes from a woman between 18 and 29 years old in good health.

The V gene is TRBV4-2, the J gene TRBJ1-2, with D possibly being TRBD1 (5 bases). CDR3 length: 14 residues. V lost 4 bases to trimming and J lost 7 bases, with 16 bases between them. Germline V gene sequence: CDR1 LGHNA, CDR2 YNFKEQ. CDR3 residues: CASSPSDTLSGYTF. The DNA for the CDR3 is TGTGCCAGCAGCCCCTCGGACACTCTATCTGGCTACACCTTC.

The rearrangement uses TRBV7-9 and TRBJ2-5, with TRBD2 identical over 7 bases. The CDR3 loop spans 15 amino acids. The V and J ends lost 6 bases and 5 bases, in that order; junction bases with no gene match: 12. In germline, CDR1 is SEHNR, CDR2 FQNEAQ (reference sequence). CDR3 amino acids: CASSKEIREGETQYF. The CDR3 region has the DNA TGTGCCAGCAGTAAAGAGATCAGGGAGGGTGAGACCCAGTACTTC.

The CDR3, as DNA: TGTGCCAGCAGCTTGATCGCCGGCACTAGCGGGAGCTACAATGAGCAGTTCTTC. It codes for CASSLIAGTSGSYNEQFF. The chain uses TRBV11-2 and TRBJ2-1; TRBD2 matches at 11 bases. Germline assignment: CDR1 SGHAT and CDR2 FQNNGV. CDR3 size: 18 residues. Trimming took 3 bases from V and 3 from J; bases not matched to a gene: 10.

The genes are TRBV27 and TRBJ2-7, with 10 bases identical to TRBD1. V lost 5 bases to trimming and J lost 5 bases; unmatched junction nucleotides: 12. CDR3 length equals 16 residues. Germline-derived CDR1 and CDR2 are MNHEY and SMNVEV (reference sequence). DNA for the CDR3: TGTGCCAGCAGTCCCTACCGGGACAGGGGTGATCACGAGCAGTACTTC. Translated, it gives CASSPYRDRGDHEQYF.

This clonotype was seen repeatedly, ten times or more. The chain carries TRBV12-3 or TRBV12-4 and TRBJ1-5; possibly TRBD1 for D (5 bases). There are 14 residues in the CDR3. V was clipped by 2 bases and J by 2 bases, with 7 bases between them. The CDR3 nucleotides are TGTGCCAGCAGTTTAAGGGGTTGCAATCAGCCCCAGCATTTT. It is translated as CASSLRGCNQPQHF.

This clonotype showed up many times. The chain couples TRBV7-9 to TRBJ2-7; D is ambiguous. The CDR3 covers 11 residues. The V end lost 6 bases, the J end lost 7 bases, and 10 bases lay between the germline ends. Per the germline V gene, CDR1 is SEHNR and CDR2 is FQNEAQ (reference sequence). The CDR3 reads CASSKSWEQYF. The CDR3 nucleotides are TGTGCCAGCAGTAAAAGTTGGGAGCAGTACTTC.

There are many counts of this clonotype. V gene TRBV15 combines with J gene TRBJ2-2; D gene uncertain. From germline, CDR1 is LNHNV and CDR2 YYDKDF (reference sequence). V lost 9 bases to trimming and J lost 3 bases, with 20 bases between them. There are 16 residues in the CDR3. CDR3 region: CATRGSEGWDTGELFF. The DNA for the CDR3 is TGTGCCACTCGCGGCAGCGAAGGTTGGGACACCGGGGAGCTGTTTTTT.

Only a few counts were recorded for this clonotype. The J gene is TRBJ1-5, the V gene TRBV7-9; D ambiguous. Trimming cost V 5 bases and J 3 bases, with 11 bases left between them. CDR1 is SEHNR and CDR2 is FQNEAQ in the germline V gene (reference sequence). There are 14 residues in the CDR3. CDR3: CASSRKGFNQPQHF. In DNA form, the CDR3 reads TGTGCCAGCAGCCGAAAGGGATTCAATCAGCCCCAGCATTTT.

This clonotype was recorded at least ten times. This chain connects TRBV29-1 to TRBJ2-1; TRBD2 is a possible D gene (5 bases). This CDR3 is 13 amino acids long. Per the germline V gene, CDR1 is SQVTM and CDR2 is ANQGSEA. V shed 4 bases and J shed 1 base, with 8 bases lying between them. The CDR3 here is CSVAGGSYNEQFF. CDR3 sequence (DNA): TGCAGCGTTGCGGGCGGGTCCTACAATGAGCAGTTCTTC.

V gene TRBV15 combines with J gene TRBJ2-7; D possibly uses TRBD1 or TRBD2 (6 bases each). Germline V CDR1 and CDR2: LNHNV, YYDKDF (reference sequence). V lost 3 bases, J lost 6 bases, and 15 bases lay in between. This CDR3 comprises 14 residues. Here the CDR3 reads CATSSGIRGGEQYV. The CDR3 DNA sequence: TGTGCCACCAGCAGCGGGATCAGGGGAGGCGAGCAGTACGTC.

The chain is built from TRBV2 and TRBJ1-1; D is uncertain. CDR3 length equals 12 residues. Per germline, CDR1 SNHLY and CDR2 FYNNEI. V lost 3 bases and J lost 5, with 7 bases in between. CDR3 residues: CASSDMWTEAFF. For the CDR3, the DNA is TGTGCCAGCAGTGACATGTGGACTGAAGCTTTCTTT. Together with reference TRBV2 and TRBJ1-1, the CDR3 gives the full variable domain: EPEVTQTPSHQVTQMGQEVILRCVPISNHLYFYWYRQILGQKVEFLVSFYNNEISEKSEIFDDQFSVERPDGSNFTLKIRSTKLEDSAMYFCASSDMWTEAFFGQGTRLTVV.

The sample holds a few counts of this clonotype. The V call is TRBV24-1, the J call TRBJ2-1; tentative D call: TRBD1 (5 bases). Germline CDR1 reads KGHDR; CDR2 reads SFDVKD. The V gene lost 9 bases and the J gene lost 7 bases, with 15 bases spanning the gap. CDR3 length: 13 residues. The CDR3 DNA reads as TGTGCCACCGGGCAGGGTACTGGGAATGAGCAGTTCTTC. This sequence encodes CATGQGTGNEQFF.

This clonotype has just a few counts. The V call is TRBV6-1, the J call TRBJ1-6; TRBD1 aligns across 8 bases. Germline CDR1 reads MNHNS; CDR2 reads SASEGT. The CDR3 extends over 15 amino acids. Trimming removed 2 bases from V and 12 bases from J; junction bases left unmatched: 9. Here the CDR3 reads CASSEKGDRGLPLHF. CDR3 sequence (DNA): TGTGCCAGCAGTGAAAAAGGAGACAGGGGTTTACCCCTCCACTTT.

This clonotype came up many times. This chain connects TRBV28 to TRBJ2-7; no definite D call. The germline gives CDR1 MDHEN, CDR2 SYDVKM. V was cut by 2 bases and J by 3 bases, with 8 bases left in between. There are 13 residues in the CDR3. CDR3 residues: CASSLGLYYEQYF. DNA of the CDR3: TGTGCCAGCAGTTTAGGCCTTTACTACGAGCAGTACTTC.